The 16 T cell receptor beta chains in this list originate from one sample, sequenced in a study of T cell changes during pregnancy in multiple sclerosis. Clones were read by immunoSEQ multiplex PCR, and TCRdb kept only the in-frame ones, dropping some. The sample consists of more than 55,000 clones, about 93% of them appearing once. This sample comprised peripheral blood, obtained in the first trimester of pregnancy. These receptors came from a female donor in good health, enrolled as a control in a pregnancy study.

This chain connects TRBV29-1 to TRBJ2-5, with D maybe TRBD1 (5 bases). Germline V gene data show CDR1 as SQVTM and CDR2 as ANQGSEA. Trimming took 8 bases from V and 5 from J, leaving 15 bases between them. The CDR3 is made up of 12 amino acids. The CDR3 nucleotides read TGCAGCTCCTACCAGGGCGACGAGACCCAGTACTTC. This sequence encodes CSSYQGDETQYF.

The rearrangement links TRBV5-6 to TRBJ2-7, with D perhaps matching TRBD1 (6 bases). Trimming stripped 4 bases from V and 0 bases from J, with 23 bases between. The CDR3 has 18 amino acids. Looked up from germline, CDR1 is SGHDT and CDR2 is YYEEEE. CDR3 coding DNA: TGTGCCAGCAGCCCCAACAGGGTTCGGGGTTTTAGCTCCTACGAGCAGTACTTC. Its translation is CASSPNRVRGFSSYEQYF.

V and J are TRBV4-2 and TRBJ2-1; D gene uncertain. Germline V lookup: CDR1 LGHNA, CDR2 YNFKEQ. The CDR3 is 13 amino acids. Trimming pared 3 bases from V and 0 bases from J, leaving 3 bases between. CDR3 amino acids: CASSHRSYNEQFF. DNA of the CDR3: TGTGCCAGCAGCCACCGCTCCTACAATGAGCAGTTCTTC.

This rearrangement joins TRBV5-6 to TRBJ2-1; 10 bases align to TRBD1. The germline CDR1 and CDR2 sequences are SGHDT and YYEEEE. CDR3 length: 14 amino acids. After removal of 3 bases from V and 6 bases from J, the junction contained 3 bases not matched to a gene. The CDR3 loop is CASSWDRGVNEQFF. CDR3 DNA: TGTGCCAGCAGCTGGGACAGGGGTGTCAATGAGCAGTTCTTC.

The CDR3 loop is CASSPRGPSYNEQFF. The CDR3 coding sequence is TGTGCCAGCAGTCCCAGGGGGCCCTCCTACAATGAGCAGTTCTTC. The J gene is TRBJ2-1, the V gene TRBV2; 8 nucleotides agree with TRBD1. V lost 5 bases to trimming and J lost 0 bases; unmatched junction nucleotides: 3. Germline CDR1 reads SNHLY; CDR2 reads FYNNEI. The CDR3 runs 15 residues. The whole variable domain, filled in from reference TRBV2 and TRBJ2-1, reads EPEVTQTPSHQVTQMGQEVILRCVPISNHLYFYWYRQILGQKVEFLVSFYNNEISEKSEIFDDQFSVERPDGSNFTLKIRSTKLEDSAMYFCASSPRGPSYNEQFFGPGTRLTVL.

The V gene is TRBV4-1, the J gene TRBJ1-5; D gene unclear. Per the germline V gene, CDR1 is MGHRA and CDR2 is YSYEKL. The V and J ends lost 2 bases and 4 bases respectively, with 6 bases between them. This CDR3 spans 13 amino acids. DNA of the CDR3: TGCGCCAGCAGCCAATACTGGAATCAGCCCCAGCATTTT. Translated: CASSQYWNQPQHF.

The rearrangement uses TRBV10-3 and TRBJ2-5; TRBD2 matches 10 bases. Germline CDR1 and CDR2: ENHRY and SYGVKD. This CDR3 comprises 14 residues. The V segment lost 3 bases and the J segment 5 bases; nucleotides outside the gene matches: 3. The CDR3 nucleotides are TGTGCCATCAGTGATCCAGCGGGAGGGGAGACCCAGTACTTC. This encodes CAISDPAGGETQYF.

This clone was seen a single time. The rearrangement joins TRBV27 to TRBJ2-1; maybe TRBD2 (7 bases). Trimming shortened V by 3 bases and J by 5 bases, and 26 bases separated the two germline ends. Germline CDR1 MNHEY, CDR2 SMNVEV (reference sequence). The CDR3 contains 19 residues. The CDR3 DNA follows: TGTGCCAGCAGTTTCCGATATAGCGGGTCAAGGGGGGTAGACAATGAGCAGTTCTTC. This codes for CASSFRYSGSRGVDNEQFF.

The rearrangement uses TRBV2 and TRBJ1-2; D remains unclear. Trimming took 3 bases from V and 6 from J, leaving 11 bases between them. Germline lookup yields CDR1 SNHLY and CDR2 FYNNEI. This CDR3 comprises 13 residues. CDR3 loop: CASSEGLQDGYTF. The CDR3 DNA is TGTGCCAGCAGTGAGGGCTTGCAGGATGGCTACACCTTC.

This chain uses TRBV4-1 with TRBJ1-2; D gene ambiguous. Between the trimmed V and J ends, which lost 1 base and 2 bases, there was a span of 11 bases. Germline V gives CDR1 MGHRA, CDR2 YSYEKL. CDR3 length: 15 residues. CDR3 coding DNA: TGCGCCAGCAGCCAAGGAGTGGAACTAAACTATGGCTACACCTTC. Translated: CASSQGVELNYGYTF.

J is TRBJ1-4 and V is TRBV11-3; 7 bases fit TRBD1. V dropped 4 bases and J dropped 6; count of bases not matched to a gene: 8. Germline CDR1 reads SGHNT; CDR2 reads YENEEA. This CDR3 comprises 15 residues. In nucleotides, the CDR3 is TGTGCCAGCAGCTCACTGACAGGGCTAGATGAAAAACTGTTTTTT. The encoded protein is CASSSLTGLDEKLFF.

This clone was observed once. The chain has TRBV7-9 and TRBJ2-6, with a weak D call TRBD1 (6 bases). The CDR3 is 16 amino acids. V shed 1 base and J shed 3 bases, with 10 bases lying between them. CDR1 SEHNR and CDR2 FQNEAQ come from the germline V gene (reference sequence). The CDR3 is CASSLGQGLGANVLTF. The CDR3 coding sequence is TGTGCCAGCAGCTTAGGTCAGGGGCTTGGGGCCAACGTCCTGACTTTC. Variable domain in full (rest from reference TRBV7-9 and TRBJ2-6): DTGVSQNPRHKITKRGQNVTFRCDPISEHNRLYWYRQTLGQGPEFLTYFQNEAQLEKSRLLSDRFSAERPKGSFSTLEIQRTEQGDSAMYLCASSLGQGLGANVLTFGAGSRLTVL.

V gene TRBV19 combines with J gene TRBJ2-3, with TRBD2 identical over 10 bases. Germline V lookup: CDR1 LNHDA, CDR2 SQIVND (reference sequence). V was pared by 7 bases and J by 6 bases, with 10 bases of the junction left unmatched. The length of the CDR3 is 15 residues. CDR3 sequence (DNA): TGTGCCAGTAATCCTAGCGGGAGTTGGGATGATACGCAGTATTTT. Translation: CASNPSGSWDDTQYF.

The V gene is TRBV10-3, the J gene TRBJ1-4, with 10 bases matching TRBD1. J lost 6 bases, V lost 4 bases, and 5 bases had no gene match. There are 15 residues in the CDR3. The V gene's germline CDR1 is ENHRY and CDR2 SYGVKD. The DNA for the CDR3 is TGTGCCATCAGTGTGGACAGGGGGATAGATGAAAAACTGTTTTTT. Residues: CAISVDRGIDEKLFF.

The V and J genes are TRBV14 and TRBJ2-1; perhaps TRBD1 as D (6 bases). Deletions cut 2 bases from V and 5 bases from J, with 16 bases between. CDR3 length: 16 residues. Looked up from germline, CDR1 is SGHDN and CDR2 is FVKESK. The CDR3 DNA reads TGTGCCAGCAGCCAACAGGGGACGCTTGGACACAATGAGCAGTTCTTC. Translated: CASSQQGTLGHNEQFF.

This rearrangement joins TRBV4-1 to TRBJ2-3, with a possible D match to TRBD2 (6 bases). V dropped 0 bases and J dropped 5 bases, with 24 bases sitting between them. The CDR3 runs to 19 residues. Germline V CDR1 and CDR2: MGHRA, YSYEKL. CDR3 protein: CASSQDSGTGPTLRDTQYF. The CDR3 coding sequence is TGCGCCAGCAGCCAAGATAGCGGCACCGGACCAACGTTAAGAGATACGCAGTATTTT.